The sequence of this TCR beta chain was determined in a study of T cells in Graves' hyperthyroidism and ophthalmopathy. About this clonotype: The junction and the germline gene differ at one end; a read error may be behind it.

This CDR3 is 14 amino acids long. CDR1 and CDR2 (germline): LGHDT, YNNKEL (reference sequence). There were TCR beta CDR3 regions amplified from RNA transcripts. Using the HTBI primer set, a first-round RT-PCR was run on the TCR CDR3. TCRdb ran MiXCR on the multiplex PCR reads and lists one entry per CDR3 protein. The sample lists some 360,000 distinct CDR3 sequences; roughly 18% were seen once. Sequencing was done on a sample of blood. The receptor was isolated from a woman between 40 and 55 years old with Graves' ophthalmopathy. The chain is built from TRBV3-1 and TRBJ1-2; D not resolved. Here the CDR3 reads CATSRSAGNYGYTF. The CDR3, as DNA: TGTGCCACCAGCCGTTCGGCCGGGAACTATGGCTACACCTTC. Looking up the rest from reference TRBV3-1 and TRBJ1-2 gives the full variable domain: DTAVSQTPKYLVTQMGNDKSIKCEQNLGHDTMYWYKQDSKKFLKIMFSYNNKELIINETVPNRFSPKSPDKAHLNLHINSLELGDSAVYFCATSRSAGNYGYTFGSGTRLTVV.